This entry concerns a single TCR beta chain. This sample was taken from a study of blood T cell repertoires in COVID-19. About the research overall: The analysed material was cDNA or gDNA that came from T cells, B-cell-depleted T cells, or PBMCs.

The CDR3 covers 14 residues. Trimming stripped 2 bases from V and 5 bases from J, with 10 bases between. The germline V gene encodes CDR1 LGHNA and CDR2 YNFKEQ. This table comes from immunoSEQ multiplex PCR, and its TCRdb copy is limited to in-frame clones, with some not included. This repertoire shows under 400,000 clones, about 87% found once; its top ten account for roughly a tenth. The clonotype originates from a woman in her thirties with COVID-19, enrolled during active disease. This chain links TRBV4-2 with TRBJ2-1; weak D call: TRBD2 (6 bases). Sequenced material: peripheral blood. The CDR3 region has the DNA TGTGCCAGCAGCCAACTGCTAGCGAACAATGAGCAGTTCTTC. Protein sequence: CASSQLLANNEQFF.